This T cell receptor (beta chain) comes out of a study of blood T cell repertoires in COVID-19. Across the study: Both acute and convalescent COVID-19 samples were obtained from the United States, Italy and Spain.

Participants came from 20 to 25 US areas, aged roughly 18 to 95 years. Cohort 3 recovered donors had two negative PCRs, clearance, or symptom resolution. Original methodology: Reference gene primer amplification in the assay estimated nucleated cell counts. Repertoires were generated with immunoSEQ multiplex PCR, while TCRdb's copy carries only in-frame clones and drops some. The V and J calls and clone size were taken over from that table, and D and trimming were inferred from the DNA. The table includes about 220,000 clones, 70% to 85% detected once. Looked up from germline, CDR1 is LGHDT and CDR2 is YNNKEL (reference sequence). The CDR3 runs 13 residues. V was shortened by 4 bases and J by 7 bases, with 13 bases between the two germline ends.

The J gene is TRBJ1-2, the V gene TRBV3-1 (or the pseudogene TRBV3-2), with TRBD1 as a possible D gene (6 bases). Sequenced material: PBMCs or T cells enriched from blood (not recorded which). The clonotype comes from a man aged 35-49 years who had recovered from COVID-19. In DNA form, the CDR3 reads TGTGCCAGCAGCCTACAGGGAACGGGTGGCTACACCTTC. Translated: CASSLQGTGGYTF.